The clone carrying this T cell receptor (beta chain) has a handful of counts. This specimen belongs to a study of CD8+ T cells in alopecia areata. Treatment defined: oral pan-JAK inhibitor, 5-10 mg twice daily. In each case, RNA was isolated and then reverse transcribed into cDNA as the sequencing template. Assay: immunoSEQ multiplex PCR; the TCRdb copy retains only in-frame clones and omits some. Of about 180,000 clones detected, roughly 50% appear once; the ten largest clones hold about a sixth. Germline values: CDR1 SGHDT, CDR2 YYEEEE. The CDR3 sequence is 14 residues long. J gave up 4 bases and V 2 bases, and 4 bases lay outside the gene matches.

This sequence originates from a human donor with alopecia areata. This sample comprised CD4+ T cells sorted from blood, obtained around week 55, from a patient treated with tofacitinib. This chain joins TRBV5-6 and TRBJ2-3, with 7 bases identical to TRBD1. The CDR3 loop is CASSFWTGPDTQYF. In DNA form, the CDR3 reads TGTGCCAGCAGCTTTTGGACAGGTCCAGATACGCAGTATTTT.